These 9 T cell receptor beta chains originate from one sample sequenced in a study of T cell changes during pregnancy in multiple sclerosis. The assay was immunoSEQ multiplex PCR, and TCRdb's table has in-frame clones only and misses some. The sample records tens of thousands of clones, 92% being singletons. Sample: CD4+ T cells from peripheral blood mononuclear cells, taken after pregnancy. These receptors all stem from a female donor in good health, enrolled as a control in a pregnancy study.

The J gene is TRBJ1-4, the V gene TRBV5-1; tentatively, D is TRBD1 (5 bases). The CDR3 has 14 residues. The germline V gene encodes CDR1 SGHRS and CDR2 YFSETQ. The V gene lost 5 bases and the J gene lost 5 bases, with 13 bases spanning the gap. The CDR3 nucleotides read TGCGCCAGCAGTATATCGGACACCAATGAAAAACTGTTTTTT. Translated: CASSISDTNEKLFF.

V gene TRBV19 combines with J gene TRBJ2-3; D uncertain. V dropped 9 bases and J dropped 6 bases, with 13 bases sitting between them. Germline values: CDR1 LNHDA, CDR2 SQIVND (reference sequence). The CDR3 covers 12 residues. The CDR3 DNA sequence: TGTGCCAGCCTTGCCCCGGAGGATACGCAGTATTTT. Translated: CASLAPEDTQYF.

The chain carries TRBV2 and TRBJ1-6; 7 nucleotides match TRBD1. Germline V CDR1 and CDR2: SNHLY, FYNNEI. The CDR3 is 16 residues long. The junction had 3 bases not matched to a gene; V was cut back by 4 bases and J by 0 bases. CDR3 nucleotides: TGTGCCAGCAGTGGGGACAGAGTCTCCTATAATTCACCCCTCCACTTT. This codes for CASSGDRVSYNSPLHF.

The chain couples TRBV19 to TRBJ1-6; 9 bases fit TRBD1. Germline CDR1 and CDR2: LNHDA and SQIVND (reference sequence). The CDR3 covers 14 residues. Trimming took 5 bases from V and 9 from J; bases not matched to a gene: 5. CDR3 nucleotide sequence: TGTGCCAGTAGTCGGGACAGGGCGCTTTCACCCCTCCACTTT. The encoded protein is CASSRDRALSPLHF.

The chain employs TRBV9 and TRBJ1-1, with D unclear. CDR1 SGDLS and CDR2 YYNGEE come from the germline V gene. This CDR3 has 13 amino acids. Trimming shortened V by 0 bases and J by 0 bases, and 3 bases separated the two germline ends. The CDR3 sequence: CASSVAVNTEAFF. The CDR3 DNA reads TGTGCCAGCAGCGTAGCTGTGAACACTGAAGCTTTCTTT.

The V and J genes are TRBV9 and TRBJ1-2; weak D call: TRBD1 (6 bases). The germline V gene has CDR1 SGDLS and CDR2 YYNGEE. Trimming left V 3 bases short and J 4 bases short, with 16 bases between. This CDR3 comprises 15 residues. CDR3 sequence (DNA): TGTGCCAGCAGCGATTATAACAGGGTTTCCTATGGCTACACCTTC. Translating gives CASSDYNRVSYGYTF. Using reference TRBV9 and TRBJ1-2 for the parts outside the CDR3, the full variable domain is DSGVTQTPKHLITATGQRVTLRCSPRSGDLSVYWYQQSLDQGLQFLIQYYNGEERAKGNILERFSAQQFPDLHSELNLSSLELGDSALYFCASSDYNRVSYGYTFGSGTRLTVV.

The chain uses TRBV5-1 and TRBJ2-7, with a weak D call TRBD1 (6 bases). Trimming removed 4 bases from V and 11 bases from J, with 16 bases in between. CDR3 size: 12 residues. The V gene's germline CDR1 is SGHRS and CDR2 YFSETQ. The CDR3 region is CASSPLTGLEYF. The CDR3 region has the DNA TGCGCCAGCAGCCCCTTAACAGGGCTCGAGTACTTC.

The chain couples TRBV7-8 to TRBJ1-2, with D perhaps TRBD1 (6 bases). This CDR3 is built from 14 residues. Germline V gene sequence: CDR1 SGHVS, CDR2 FQNEAQ. Trimming removed 1 base from V and 8 bases from J, with 14 bases in between. CDR3 bases: TGTGCCAGCAGCTTAGGGGTCTGGGGGCAGGGCTACACCTTC. Its translation is CASSLGVWGQGYTF.

A single count supports this clone. This chain joins TRBV18 and TRBJ1-6; tentative D call: TRBD1 (6 bases). The CDR3 loop spans 14 amino acids. V was cut by 3 bases and J by 8 bases, with 11 bases left in between. The germline CDR1 and CDR2 sequences are KGHSH and LQKENI. The DNA of the CDR3 is TGTGCCAGCTCACCGACAGGTCAGGATTCACCCCTCCACTTT. Translation: CASSPTGQDSPLHF.